Given below is one T cell receptor beta chain in context. What it recognizes is unknown. These data originate in a study of monozygotic twins with inflammatory bowel disease. Whole-study results and caveats: It was not supported that a single strong signal or clonotype was associated with IBD.

The unique tags termed UMIs, each holding a 6-nucleotide sample barcode, were added by means of template switching. TCRdb re-called the 5' RACE reads and gives one entry per CDR3 protein, without DNA. This listing includes approximately 210,000 distinct CDR3 sequences. Material for sequencing was blood. The origin of this receptor is a human donor with ulcerative colitis or Crohn's disease, or a healthy co-twin of an affected twin (not recorded which).

The CDR3 loop is CASSFGWLAGEYTQYF. The chain links TRBV12-3 or TRBV12-4 to TRBJ2-3; TCRdb designates TRBD2, a call that cannot be tested without DNA. The CDR3 totals 16 residues.